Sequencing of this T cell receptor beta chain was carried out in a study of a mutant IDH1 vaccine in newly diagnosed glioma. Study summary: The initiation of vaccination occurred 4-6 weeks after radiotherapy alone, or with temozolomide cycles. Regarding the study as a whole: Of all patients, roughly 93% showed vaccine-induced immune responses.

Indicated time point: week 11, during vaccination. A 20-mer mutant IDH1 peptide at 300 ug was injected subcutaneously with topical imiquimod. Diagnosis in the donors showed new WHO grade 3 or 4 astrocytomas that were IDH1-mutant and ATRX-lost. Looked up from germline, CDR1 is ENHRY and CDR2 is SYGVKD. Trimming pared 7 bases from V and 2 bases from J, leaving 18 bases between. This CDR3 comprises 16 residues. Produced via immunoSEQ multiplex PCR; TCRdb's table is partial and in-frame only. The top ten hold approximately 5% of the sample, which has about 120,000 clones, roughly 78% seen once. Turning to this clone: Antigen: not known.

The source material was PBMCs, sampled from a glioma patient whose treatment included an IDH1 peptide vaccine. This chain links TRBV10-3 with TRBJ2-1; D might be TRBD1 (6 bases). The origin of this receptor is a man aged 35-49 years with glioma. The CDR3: CAITARGTPAYNEQFF. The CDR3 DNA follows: TGTGCCATCACTGCTAGGGGGACCCCTGCCTACAATGAGCAGTTCTTC.